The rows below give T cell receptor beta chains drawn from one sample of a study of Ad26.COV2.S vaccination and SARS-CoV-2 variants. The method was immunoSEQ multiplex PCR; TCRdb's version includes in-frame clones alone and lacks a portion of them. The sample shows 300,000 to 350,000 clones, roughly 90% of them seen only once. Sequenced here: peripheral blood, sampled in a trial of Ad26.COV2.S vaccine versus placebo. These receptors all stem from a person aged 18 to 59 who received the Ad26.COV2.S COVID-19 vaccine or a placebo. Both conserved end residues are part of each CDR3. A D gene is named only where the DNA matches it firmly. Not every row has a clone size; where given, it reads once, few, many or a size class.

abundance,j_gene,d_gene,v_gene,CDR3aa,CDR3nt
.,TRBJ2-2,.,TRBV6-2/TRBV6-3,CASSYAGELFF,TGTGCCAGCAGTTACGCCGGGGAGCTGTTTTTT
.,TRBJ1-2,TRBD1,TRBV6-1,CASSEYIGDSTASGYGYTF,TGTGCCAGCAGTGAATATATAGGGGACAGTACCGCTTCAGGGTATGGCTACACCTTC
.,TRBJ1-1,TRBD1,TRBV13,CASTQGAKNTEAFF,TGTGCCAGCACACAGGGGGCCAAGAACACTGAAGCTTTCTTT
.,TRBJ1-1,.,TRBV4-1,CASSRGPVGRNTEAFF,TGCGCCAGCAGCCGGGGACCCGTTGGGAGGAACACTGAAGCTTTCTTT
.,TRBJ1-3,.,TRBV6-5,CASSYRGSSGNTIYF,TGTGCCAGCAGTTACAGGGGATCCTCTGGAAACACCATATATTTT
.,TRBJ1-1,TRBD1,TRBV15,CATSRDHGVVGQVTEAFF,TGTGCCACCAGCAGAGATCACGGAGTAGTGGGACAGGTCACTGAAGCTTTCTTT
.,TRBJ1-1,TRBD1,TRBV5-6,CASSPTGRPDAFF,TGTGCCAGCAGCCCGACAGGGAGGCCAGACGCTTTCTTT
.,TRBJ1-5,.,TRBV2,CASSEEGIGLNQPQHF,TGTGCCAGCAGTGAAGAGGGGATCGGGCTCAATCAGCCCCAGCATTTT
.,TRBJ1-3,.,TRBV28,CASSSAIPSGNTIYF,TGTGCCAGCAGTTCAGCAATTCCCTCTGGAAACACCATATATTTT
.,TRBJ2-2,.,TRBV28,CASSLGGTFTNTGELFF,TGTGCCAGCAGTTTGGGCGGGACCTTCACGAACACCGGGGAGCTGTTTTTT
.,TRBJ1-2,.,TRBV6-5,CASSYLGQAYGYTF,TGTGCCAGCAGTTACCTAGGACAAGCCTATGGCTACACCTTC
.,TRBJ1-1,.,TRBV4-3,CASSRSASFVNTEAFF,TGCGCCAGCAGCCGTTCAGCGTCCTTCGTGAACACTGAAGCTTTCTTT
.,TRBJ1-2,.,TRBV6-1,CASSEQGRGGYTF,TGTGCCAGCAGTGAACAGGGAAGAGGTGGCTACACCTTC
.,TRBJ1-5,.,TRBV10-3,CAISESPLGWQKYSNQPQHF,TGTGCCATCAGTGAGTCGCCCCTAGGGTGGCAGAAATATAGCAATCAGCCCCAGCATTTT
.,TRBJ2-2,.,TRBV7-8,CASSLRVARGGTGELFF,TGTGCCAGCAGCTTAAGGGTAGCCAGGGGTGGCACCGGGGAGCTGTTTTTT
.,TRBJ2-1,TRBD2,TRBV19,CASSIPPSGRGDEQFF,TGTGCCAGTAGTATACCCCCTAGCGGGAGGGGGGATGAGCAGTTCTTC
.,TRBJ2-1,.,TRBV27,CASSPGPPGSYNEQFF,TGTGCCAGCAGTCCCGGCCCCCCGGGCTCCTACAATGAGCAGTTCTTC
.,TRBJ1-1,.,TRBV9,CASSVGGRGGRNTEAFF,TGTGCCAGCAGCGTAGGTGGAAGAGGAGGACGGAACACTGAAGCTTTCTTT
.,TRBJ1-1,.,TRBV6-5,CASSSNPQGQAFF,TGTGCCAGCAGTTCAAACCCACAGGGTCAAGCTTTCTTT
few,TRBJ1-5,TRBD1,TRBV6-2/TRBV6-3,CASSYLYGTDNSNQPQHF,TGTGCCAGCAGTTACCTTTATGGGACAGACAATAGCAATCAGCCCCAGCATTTT
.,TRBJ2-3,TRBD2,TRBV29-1,CSGGGNLLDTQYF,TGCAGTGGGGGAGGGAATCTTTTAGATACGCAGTATTTT
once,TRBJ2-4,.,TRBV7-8,CASSPWGGGAIQLNIQYF,TGTGCCAGCAGCCCCTGGGGAGGGGGCGCTATCCAATTAAACATTCAGTACTTC
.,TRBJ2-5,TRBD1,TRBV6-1,CASSAVRGQVGLKETQYF,TGTGCCAGCAGTGCGGTTCGTGGACAGGTGGGGTTAAAGGAGACCCAGTACTTC
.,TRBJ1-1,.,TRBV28,CASRSTLKAFF,TGTGCCAGCAGATCAACGTTAAAAGCTTTCTTT
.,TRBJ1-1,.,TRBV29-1,CSVQVGEAFF,TGCAGCGTGCAGGTGGGTGAAGCTTTCTTT
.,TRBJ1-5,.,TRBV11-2,CASSTRREQPQHF,TGTGCCAGCAGCACCCGGAGGGAGCAGCCCCAGCATTTT
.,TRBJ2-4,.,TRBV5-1,CASSLLDGPPNQYF,TGCGCCAGCAGCTTGTTAGACGGACCCCCCAATCAGTACTTC
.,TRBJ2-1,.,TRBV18,CASSSRGEGDNEQFF,TGTGCCAGCTCATCCCGAGGGGAGGGGGACAATGAGCAGTTCTTC
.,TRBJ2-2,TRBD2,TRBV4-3,CASSKLASGVGGELFF,TGCGCCAGCAGTAAGCTGGCTAGCGGGGTCGGCGGGGAGCTGTTTTTT
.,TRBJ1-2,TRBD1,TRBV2,CASRKGGAGYGYTF,TGTGCCAGCAGGAAAGGGGGCGCGGGCTATGGCTACACCTTC
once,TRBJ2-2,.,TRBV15,CATSSARSGTGELFF,TGTGCCACCAGCAGTGCCAGATCGGGCACCGGGGAGCTGTTTTTT
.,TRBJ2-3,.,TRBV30,CAWRTGAPSTDTQYF,TGTGCCTGGAGGACAGGAGCCCCTAGCACAGATACGCAGTATTTT
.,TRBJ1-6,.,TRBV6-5,CASSPNPGQASPLHF,TGTGCCAGCAGCCCAAATCCGGGACAAGCTTCACCCCTCCACTTT
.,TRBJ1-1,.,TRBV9,CASSVVGEGGTEAFF,TGTGCCAGCAGCGTAGTTGGGGAAGGAGGCACTGAAGCTTTCTTT
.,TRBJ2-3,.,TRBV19,CASSKNWGLGGSTDTQYF,TGTGCCAGTAGCAAAAATTGGGGGCTTGGGGGGAGCACAGATACGCAGTATTTT
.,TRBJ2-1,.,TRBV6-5,CASSYSRNNEQFF,TGTGCCAGCAGTTACTCGAGAAACAATGAGCAGTTCTTC
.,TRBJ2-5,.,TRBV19,CASSMGTRATQYF,TGTGCCAGTAGTATGGGGACAAGGGCGACCCAGTACTTC
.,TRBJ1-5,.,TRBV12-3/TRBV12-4,CASSRGLDQPQHF,TGTGCCAGCAGTAGGGGTTTGGATCAGCCCCAGCATTTT
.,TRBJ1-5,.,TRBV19,CASGNQPQHF,TGTGCCAGTGGGAATCAGCCCCAGCATTTT